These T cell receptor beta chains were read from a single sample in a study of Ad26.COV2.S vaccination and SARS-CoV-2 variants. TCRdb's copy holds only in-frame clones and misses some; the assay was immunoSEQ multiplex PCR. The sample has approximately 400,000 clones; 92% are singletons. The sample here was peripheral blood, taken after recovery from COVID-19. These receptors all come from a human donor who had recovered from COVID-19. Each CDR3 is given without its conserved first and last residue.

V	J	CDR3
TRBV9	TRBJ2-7	ASSGGAAYEQY
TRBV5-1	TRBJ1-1	ASSIEDRTEAF
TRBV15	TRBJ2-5	ATSREITNAYGGALETQY
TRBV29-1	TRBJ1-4	SVPGQGAEKLF
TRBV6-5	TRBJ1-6	ASSDRVDSPLH
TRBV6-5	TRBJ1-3	ASIGNSGNTIY
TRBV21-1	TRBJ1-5	ASKRGQGEANQPQH
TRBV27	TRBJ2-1	ASSYFNEQF
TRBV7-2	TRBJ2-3	ASSLYVSRTDTQY
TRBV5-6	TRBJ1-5	ASSLGDTARSQH
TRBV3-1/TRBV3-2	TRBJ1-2	ASSQGPANNYGYT
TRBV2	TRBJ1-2	ASSEQARLNYGYT
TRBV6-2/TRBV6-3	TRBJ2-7	ASSYEQGVYEQY
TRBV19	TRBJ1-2	ASSISWGQNYGYT
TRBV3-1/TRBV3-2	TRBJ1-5	ASSQDLPGSNQPQH
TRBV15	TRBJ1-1	ATSVTGNTEAF
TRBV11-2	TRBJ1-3	ASSLALPGHYSGNTIY
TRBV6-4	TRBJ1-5	ASSDSVVLRYQPQH
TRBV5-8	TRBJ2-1	ASAPVRGVRYNEQF
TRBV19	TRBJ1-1	ASSIVAYGGAGAEAF
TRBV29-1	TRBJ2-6	SVPRTSGANVLT
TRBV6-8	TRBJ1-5	ASRRDRGWCNQPQH
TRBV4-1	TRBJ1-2	ASSQTSGLNYGYT
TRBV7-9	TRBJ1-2	ASSSPQDIGGGYT
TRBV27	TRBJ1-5	ASSFGTPRGNQPQH
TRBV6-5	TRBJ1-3	ASRPRSSSGNTIY
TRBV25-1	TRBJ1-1	ASSEYRGNGVAEAF
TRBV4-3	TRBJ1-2	ASSHLDRPVGYT
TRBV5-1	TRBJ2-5	ASSLRSGGAVETQY
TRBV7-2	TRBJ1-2	ASSLMTGGISYT
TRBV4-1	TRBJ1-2	ASSQELPAPYGYT
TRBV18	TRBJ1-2	ASSPEEGTGYT
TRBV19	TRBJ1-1	ASSIPGFAEAF
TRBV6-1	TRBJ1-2	ASSETPNYGYT
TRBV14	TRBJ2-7	ASSPRDFGSYEQY
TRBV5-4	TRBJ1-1	ASSSSSAMNTEAF
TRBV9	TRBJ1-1	ASSLGTGAPNTEAF
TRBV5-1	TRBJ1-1	ASSSTPTGSGTEAF
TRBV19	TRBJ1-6	ASSLSTGGFSSPLH
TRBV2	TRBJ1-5	ASSGTAYQPQH
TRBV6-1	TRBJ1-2	ASSERFRAYGYT